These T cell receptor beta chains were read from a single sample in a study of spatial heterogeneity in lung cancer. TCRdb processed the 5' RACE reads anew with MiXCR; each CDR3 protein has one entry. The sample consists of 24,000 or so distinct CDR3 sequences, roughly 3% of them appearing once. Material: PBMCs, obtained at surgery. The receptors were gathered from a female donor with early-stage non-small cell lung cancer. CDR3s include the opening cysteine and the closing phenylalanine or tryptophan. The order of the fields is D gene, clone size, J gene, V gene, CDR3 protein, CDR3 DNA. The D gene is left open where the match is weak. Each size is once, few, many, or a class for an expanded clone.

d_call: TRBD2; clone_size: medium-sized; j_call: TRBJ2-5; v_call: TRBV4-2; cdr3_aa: CASSHAAGEETQYF; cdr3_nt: TGTGCCAGCAGCCATGCCGCGGGGGAGGAGACCCAGTACTTC
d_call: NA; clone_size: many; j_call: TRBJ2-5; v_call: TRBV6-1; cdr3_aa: CASSERPRETQYF; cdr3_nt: TGTGCCAGCAGTGAACGGCCAAGGGAGACCCAGTACTTC
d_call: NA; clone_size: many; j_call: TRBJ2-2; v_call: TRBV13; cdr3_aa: CASSKPQGELFF; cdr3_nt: TGTGCCAGCAGCAAACCCCAGGGGGAGCTGTTTTTT
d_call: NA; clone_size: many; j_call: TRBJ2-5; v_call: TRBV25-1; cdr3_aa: CASTLTGYEETQYF; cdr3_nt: TGTGCCAGCACCCTAACTGGTTATGAAGAGACCCAGTACTTC
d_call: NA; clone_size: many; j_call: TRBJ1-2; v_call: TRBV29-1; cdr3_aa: CSAEGGGNYGYTF; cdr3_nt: TGCAGCGCCGAAGGGGGGGGAAACTATGGCTACACCTTC
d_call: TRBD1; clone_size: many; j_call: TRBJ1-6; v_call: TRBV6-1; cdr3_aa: CASSEGYRGSSPLHF; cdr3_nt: TGTGCCAGCAGTGAAGGATACAGGGGTAGTTCACCCCTCCACTTT
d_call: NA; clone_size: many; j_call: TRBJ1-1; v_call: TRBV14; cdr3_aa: CASSQDQGFNTEAFF; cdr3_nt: TGTGCCAGCAGCCAAGATCAGGGGTTTAACACTGAAGCTTTCTTT
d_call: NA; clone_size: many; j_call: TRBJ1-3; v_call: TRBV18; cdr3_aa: CASSPLSGSGNTIYF; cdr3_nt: TGTGCCAGCTCACCACTATCGGGTTCTGGAAACACCATATATTTT
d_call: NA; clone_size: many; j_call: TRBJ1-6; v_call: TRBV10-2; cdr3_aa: CASSEFRQENSPLHF; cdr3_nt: TGCGCCAGCAGTGAATTCAGGCAGGAGAATTCACCCCTCCACTTT
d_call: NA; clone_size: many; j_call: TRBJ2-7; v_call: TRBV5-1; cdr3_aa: CASSWGVAEHDEQYF; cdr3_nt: TGCGCCAGCAGCTGGGGGGTAGCGGAGCACGACGAGCAGTACTTC